This T cell receptor beta chain was identified during a study of blood T cell repertoires in COVID-19. Study overall: Symptom resolution, clearance, or two negative PCRs marked donors in Cohort 3 as recovered. COVID-19 samples, acute and convalescent, were from the United States, Italy and Spain.

Participant reports of clinical history set cohort assignment. Study processing details: The assay estimated nucleated cells by amplifying reference gene primers. The assay was immunoSEQ multiplex PCR, and TCRdb's table has in-frame clones only and misses some. The DNA gave D and trimming, while V, J and clone size come from that table. Among about 170,000 clones listed, roughly 85% were seen once. Regarding this clone: Other nucleotide sequences in the sample specify the same CDR3.

Germline V lookup: CDR1 SGHTA, CDR2 FQGNSA. The CDR3 has 15 amino acids. V lost 0 bases and J lost 0, with 3 bases in between. V usage is TRBV7-2 and J usage is TRBJ2-6, with D unclear. The sample consisted of PBMCs or T cells enriched from blood (not recorded which). This sequence was found in a woman in her seventies in a cohort exposed to, infected with or recovered from COVID-19 (not recorded which). CDR3 bases: TGTGCCAGCAGCTTAGCGAGCTCTGGGGCCAACGTCCTGACTTTC. Translation gives CASSLASSGANVLTF.